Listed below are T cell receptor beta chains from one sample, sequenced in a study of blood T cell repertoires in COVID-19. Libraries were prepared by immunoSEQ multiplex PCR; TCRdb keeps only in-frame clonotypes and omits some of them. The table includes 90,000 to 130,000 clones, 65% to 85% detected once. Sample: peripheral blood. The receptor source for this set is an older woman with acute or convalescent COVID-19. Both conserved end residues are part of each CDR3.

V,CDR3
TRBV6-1,CASSELGQGIPGYTF
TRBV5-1,CASSTGLAGGYGTDTQYF
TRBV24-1,CATSKSSSGANVLTF
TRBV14,CASSQQGATYNEQFF
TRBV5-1,CASSLISSSTDTQYF
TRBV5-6,CASSPTGYGYTF
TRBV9,CASSRRSLAGGFYNEQFF
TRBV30,CAWRRWDRVNTEAFF
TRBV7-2,CASSFDRVIKTQYF
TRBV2,CASSPGTSGDGEQFF
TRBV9,CASRRGPGLAGGLSTDTQYF
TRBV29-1,CSVEDYLAGDFNEQFF
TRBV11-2,CASSYYGSGAKNIQYF
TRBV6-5,CASSYSREISYNEQFF
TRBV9,CASSPSDNQPQHF
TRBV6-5,CASSLGREVSYEQYF
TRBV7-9,CASSSPTGTSGRTSYEQYF
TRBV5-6,CASSLRGQMYGYTF
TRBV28,CASVLAGGTNTGELFF
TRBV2,CASSEGSPSSGNTIYF
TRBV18,CASSPTRPSYEQYF
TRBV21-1,CASMREDRDNQPQHF
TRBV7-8,CASSFSGQLNSPLHF
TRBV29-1,CSVRQGYNSPLHF
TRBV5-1,CASSLYGTGLNEQYF
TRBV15,CATSRVLGGNEQFF